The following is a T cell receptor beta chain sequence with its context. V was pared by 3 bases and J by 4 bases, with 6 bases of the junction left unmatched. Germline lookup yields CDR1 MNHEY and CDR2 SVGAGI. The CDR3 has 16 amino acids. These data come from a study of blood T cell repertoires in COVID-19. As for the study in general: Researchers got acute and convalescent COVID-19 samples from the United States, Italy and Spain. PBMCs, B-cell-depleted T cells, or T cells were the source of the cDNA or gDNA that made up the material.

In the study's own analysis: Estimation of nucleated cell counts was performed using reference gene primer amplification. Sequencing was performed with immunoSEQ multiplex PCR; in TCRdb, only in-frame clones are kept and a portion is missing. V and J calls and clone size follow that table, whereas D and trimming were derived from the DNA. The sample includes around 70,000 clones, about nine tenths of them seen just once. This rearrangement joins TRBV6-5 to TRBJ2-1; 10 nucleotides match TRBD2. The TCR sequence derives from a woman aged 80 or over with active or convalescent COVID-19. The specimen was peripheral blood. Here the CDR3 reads CASSYSGGTVYNEQFF. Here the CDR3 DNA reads TGTGCCAGCAGTTATAGCGGGGGGACTGTATACAATGAGCAGTTCTTC.